What follows describes a single T cell receptor (beta chain). V was shortened by 4 bases and J by 3 bases, with 21 bases between the two germline ends. This CDR3 is built from 16 residues. The germline V gene has CDR1 SQVTM and CDR2 ANQGSEA. These data are taken from a study of Graves' ophthalmopathy and Graves' hyperthyroidism. Clinical symptoms, serum thyroxine, TRAb, thyroid ultrasound and orbital computed tomography were relied on for diagnosis. The PBMCs originated from less than 13 ml of fresh peripheral blood. CDR3 regions of TCR beta were amplified from RNA transcripts. Second-round multiplex PCR came after first-round RT-PCR with HTBI primers. TCRdb analysed the multiplex PCR reads with MiXCR anew, one entry per CDR3 protein. The sample has hundreds of thousands of distinct CDR3 sequences, roughly 41% seen once.

The material sequenced was peripheral blood. This chain joins TRBV29-1 and TRBJ1-2; the D is unclear. This receptor was obtained from an adult man with Graves' ophthalmopathy. The CDR3 nucleotides read TGCAGCGTTGGATTTGGTTCCAAGGGAGGTGACTATGGCTACACCTTC. This sequence encodes CSVGFGSKGGDYGYTF.